The 11 T cell receptor beta chains below come from one sample, sequenced in a study of blood T cell repertoires in COVID-19. Data came from immunoSEQ multiplex PCR; TCRdb stores just in-frame clones and leaves some out. The table includes 270,000 or so clones, around 86% detected once. The sequencing sample was made of peripheral blood. Source of these receptors: a human donor in a cohort sampled during active COVID-19.

CDR3 nucleotides: TGTGCCAGCAGTTGGGGGACCACCGGAGGGGAGCAGTACTTC. It encodes CASSWGTTGGEQYF. The chain employs TRBV6-5 and TRBJ2-7; a weak D match, TRBD2 (6 bases). The CDR3 has 14 amino acids. Trimming took off 4 bases at V and 7 bases at J, with 17 bases between the two ends. Germline CDR1 reads MNHEY; CDR2 reads SVGAGI.

The gene calls are TRBV7-2 and TRBJ2-3; TRBD1 matches at 7 bases. The V gene's germline CDR1 is SGHTA and CDR2 FQGNSA. The V gene end was trimmed by 5 bases and the J gene end by 0 bases; junction bases not matched to a gene: 5. The length of the CDR3 is 15 residues. CDR3 coding DNA: TGTGCCAGCAGCCTAGACAGGGTCAGCACAGATACGCAGTATTTT. Amino acids: CASSLDRVSTDTQYF.

This clone was counted a few times. J is TRBJ2-1 and V is TRBV5-4, with TRBD1 identical over 7 bases. Per germline, CDR1 SGHNT and CDR2 YYREEE (reference sequence). The junction had 5 bases not matched to a gene; V was cut back by 4 bases and J by 7 bases. CDR3 size: 13 residues. CDR3 bases: TGTGCCAGCAGCCGACAGGGAATGAATGAGCAGTTCTTC. Protein: CASSRQGMNEQFF. Drawing the rest from reference TRBV5-4 and TRBJ2-1, the complete variable domain is ETGVTQSPTHLIKTRGQQVTLRCSSQSGHNTVSWYQQALGQGPQFIFQYYREEENGRGNFPPRFSGLQFPNYSSELNVNALELDDSALYLCASSRQGMNEQFFGPGTRLTVL.

The chain carries TRBV7-2 and TRBJ1-3; D may be TRBD1 (5 bases). CDR1 is SGHTA and CDR2 is FQGNSA in the germline V gene. Trimming cost V 4 bases and J 4 bases, with 17 bases left between them. The CDR3 spans 16 residues. As DNA, the CDR3 is TGTGCCAGCAGCTATGACAGTACCCTACTGGGAAACACCATATATTTT. Protein product: CASSYDSTLLGNTIYF.

This clone turned up a few times. J is TRBJ2-1 and V is TRBV7-9; D unclear. Deletions cut 5 bases from V and 7 bases from J, with 3 bases between. The CDR3 loop spans 10 amino acids. The germline V gene has CDR1 SEHNR and CDR2 FQNEAQ (reference sequence). CDR3 nucleotides: TGTGCCAGCAGCCGTAATGAGCAGTTCTTC. Its protein is CASSRNEQFF.

This chain connects TRBV4-1 to TRBJ2-7; D unclear. Trimming cost V 0 bases and J 5 bases, with 8 bases left between them. From germline, CDR1 is MGHRA and CDR2 YSYEKL. This CDR3 is built from 13 residues. The CDR3 bases are TGCGCCAGCAGCCAAGATCTGAGGAACGAGCAGTACTTC. It translates to CASSQDLRNEQYF.

The rearrangement links TRBV6-5 to TRBJ1-2; D uncertain. The V end was cut by 6 bases, the J end by 8 bases, with 16 bases between. The CDR3 has 13 amino acids. The germline V gene has CDR1 MNHEY and CDR2 SVGAGI. CDR3 coding DNA: TGTGCCAGCAGACTACCGGGATCACCGGGCTACACCTTC. Residues: CASRLPGSPGYTF.

The rearrangement joins TRBV11-1 to TRBJ2-3; 10 bases map to TRBD2. Germline V gene data show CDR1 as SGHAT and CDR2 as FQDESV (reference sequence). Trimming at V came to 3 bases and at J to 6 bases, leaving 9 bases not matched to a gene. The CDR3 runs 16 residues. The CDR3 reads CASSLSLAGAADTQYF. CDR3 nucleotide sequence: TGTGCCAGCAGCTTGTCTCTAGCGGGAGCCGCGGATACGCAGTATTTT.

This clone was picked up one time. The chain uses TRBV11-2 and TRBJ2-5; TRBD2 aligns across 13 bases. CDR1 SGHAT and CDR2 FQNNGV come from the germline V gene. With 5 bases clipped from V and 4 bases from J, the junction kept 10 bases outside the gene matches. This CDR3 region has 17 residues. CDR3 region: CASSIGLAGVGGETQYF. Written as DNA, the CDR3 is TGTGCCAGCAGCATAGGACTAGCGGGAGTTGGGGGAGAGACCCAGTACTTC.

J is TRBJ2-1 and V is TRBV11-3; 7 nucleotides line up with TRBD2. The V segment lost 1 base and the J segment 9 bases; nucleotides outside the gene matches: 6. This CDR3 is 14 amino acids long. Germline values: CDR1 SGHNT, CDR2 YENEEA. CDR3 protein: CASSLAPKRGEQFF. In DNA form, the CDR3 reads TGTGCCAGCAGCTTAGCACCGAAGCGGGGTGAGCAGTTCTTC.

J is TRBJ2-3 and V is TRBV25-1, with D possibly being TRBD2 (5 bases). Germline V gene data show CDR1 as MGHDK and CDR2 as SYGVNS. This CDR3 is 13 amino acids long. V was trimmed by 8 bases and J by 3 bases, leaving 12 bases between them. DNA of the CDR3: TGTGCCAGCCGAGCGGAATGGACAGATACGCAGTATTTT. The encoded protein is CASRAEWTDTQYF. The entire variable domain, with the rest obtained from reference TRBV25-1 and TRBJ2-3, is as follows: EADIYQTPRYLVIGTGKKITLECSQTMGHDKMYWYQQDPGMELHLIHYSYGVNSTEKGDLSSESTVSRIRTEHFPLTLESARPSHTSQYLCASRAEWTDTQYFGPGTRLTVL.